This TCR beta chain is from a study of cytomegalovirus exposure and HLA in healthy donors. Study context: A prior analysis found about 110 million unique TCR beta sequences from around 180 million T cells. Overall study findings and caveats: Previously analyzed data showed that most TCR beta V segments were productive at a frequency of about 90% or about 30%. A later analysis reported that several of the most significant clusters appeared to be linked to common viral pathogens, among them Epstein-Barr virus. Later analysis associated a missense DCLRE1C variant with TCR beta V- and J-gene trimming.

PCR involved 60 Vbeta and 13 Jbeta primers. Method: immunoSEQ multiplex PCR; TCRdb's copy keeps in-frame clones and lacks some. The table includes approximately 100,000 clones, about three quarters detected once. This clone was counted between two and nine times. The antigen remains undetermined. This CDR3 region has 13 residues. V dropped 7 bases and J dropped 5; count of bases not matched to a gene: 6. Per germline, CDR1 ENHRY and CDR2 SYGVKD. Sequenced: PBMCs. The rearrangement links TRBV10-3 to TRBJ2-7; 9 nucleotides align to TRBD1. The receptor was derived from a male donor in good health and CMV-seropositive. For the CDR3, the DNA is TGTGCCATCACATCGGGACAGGGTAACGAGCAGTACTTC. This codes for CAITSGQGNEQYF.